This T cell receptor (beta chain) is from a study of CD8+ T cells in alopecia areata. Study context: Each of the treated patients was given oral tofacitinib, 5 to 10 mg twice daily, for moderate-to-severe alopecia areata.

Extracted from the samples, RNA was reverse transcribed into cDNA to serve as the sequencing template. Here immunoSEQ multiplex PCR was the method, and the copy in TCRdb shows in-frame clones only, minus some. The table records about 130,000 clones, 58% of them present only once. A remark on this clone: As yet, its antigen is unknown.

Study observations and caveats: Sequences from scalp samples also cover resident alphabeta T cells of normal skin.

Sequences were derived from CD4+ T cells sorted from blood, sampled at week 0. The TCR was taken from a human donor with alopecia areata.

This CDR3 is CSVEPAGGYNEQFF. In nucleotides, the CDR3 is TGCAGCGTTGAACCGGCAGGGGGCTACAATGAGCAGTTCTTC. The chain recombines TRBV29-1 with TRBJ2-1; 7 bases align to TRBD1. There are 14 residues in the CDR3. From germline, CDR1 is SQVTM and CDR2 ANQGSEA. V lost 2 bases and J lost 3; bases outside the gene matches: 4.